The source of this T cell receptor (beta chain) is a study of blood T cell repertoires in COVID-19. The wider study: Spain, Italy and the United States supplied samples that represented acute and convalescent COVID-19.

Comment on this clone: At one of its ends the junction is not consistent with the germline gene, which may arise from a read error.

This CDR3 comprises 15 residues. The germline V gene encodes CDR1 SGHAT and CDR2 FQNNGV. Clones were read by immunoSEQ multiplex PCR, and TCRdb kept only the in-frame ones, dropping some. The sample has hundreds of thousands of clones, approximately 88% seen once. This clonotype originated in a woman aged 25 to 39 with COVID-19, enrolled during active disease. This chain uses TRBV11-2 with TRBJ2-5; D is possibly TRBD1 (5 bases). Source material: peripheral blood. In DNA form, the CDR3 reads TGTGCCAGCGGCTTCGTCAGGGTGGACCAAGAGACCCAGTACTTC. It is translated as CASGFVRVDQETQYF.